This T cell receptor beta chain comes out of a study of blood T cell repertoires in COVID-19. As for the study in general: Samples of COVID-19 (acute and convalescent) were obtained from the United States, Italy and Spain. T cells, B-cell-depleted T cells, or PBMCs provided the cDNA or gDNA that served as material.

Per the authors' pipeline: Cell counts per sample came from amplifying reference gene primers. Clones were read by immunoSEQ multiplex PCR, and TCRdb kept only the in-frame ones, dropping some. Clone size and the V and J calls come from that table; the DNA yielded D and trimming. The table shows fewer than 120,000 clones, with 87% occurring only once. The CDR3 totals 15 residues. The V gene end was trimmed by 4 bases and the J gene end by 6 bases; junction bases not matched to a gene: 6. Germline V gives CDR1 SGHDN, CDR2 FVKESK. Sequenced sample: peripheral blood. This clonotype originated in a human donor in a cohort sampled during active COVID-19. V is TRBV14 and J is TRBJ2-7, with 13 bases aligning to TRBD2. The CDR3 sequence is CASSPGLAGASEQYF. The CDR3, as DNA: TGTGCCAGCAGCCCAGGACTAGCGGGAGCAAGCGAGCAGTACTTC.